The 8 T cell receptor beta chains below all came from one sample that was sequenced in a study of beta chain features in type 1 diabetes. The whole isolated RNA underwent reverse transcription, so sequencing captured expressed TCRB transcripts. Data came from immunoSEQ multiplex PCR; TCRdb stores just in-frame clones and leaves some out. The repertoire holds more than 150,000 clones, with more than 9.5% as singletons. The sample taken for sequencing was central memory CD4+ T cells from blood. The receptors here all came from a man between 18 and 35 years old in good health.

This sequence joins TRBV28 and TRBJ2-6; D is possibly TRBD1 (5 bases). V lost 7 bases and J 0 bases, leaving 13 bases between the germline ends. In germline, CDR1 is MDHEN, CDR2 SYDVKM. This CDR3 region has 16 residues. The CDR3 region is CASTIRQGSGANVLTF. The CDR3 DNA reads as TGTGCCAGCACTATACGCCAGGGCTCTGGGGCCAACGTCCTGACTTTC.

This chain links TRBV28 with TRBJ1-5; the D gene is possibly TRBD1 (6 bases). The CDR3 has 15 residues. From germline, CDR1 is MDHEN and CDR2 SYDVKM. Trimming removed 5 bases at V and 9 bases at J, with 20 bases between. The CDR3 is CASSRTGGAVRPQHF. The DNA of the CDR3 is TGTGCCAGCAGTCGCACTGGGGGCGCGGTGCGGCCCCAGCATTTT.

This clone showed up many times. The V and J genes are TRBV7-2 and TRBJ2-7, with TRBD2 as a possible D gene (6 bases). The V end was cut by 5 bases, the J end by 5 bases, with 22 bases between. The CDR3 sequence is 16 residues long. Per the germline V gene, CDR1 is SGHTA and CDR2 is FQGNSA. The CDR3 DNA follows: TGTGCCAGCAGCCAGACTCGACTAGTTCAATCTCACGAGCAGTACTTC. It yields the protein CASSQTRLVQSHEQYF.

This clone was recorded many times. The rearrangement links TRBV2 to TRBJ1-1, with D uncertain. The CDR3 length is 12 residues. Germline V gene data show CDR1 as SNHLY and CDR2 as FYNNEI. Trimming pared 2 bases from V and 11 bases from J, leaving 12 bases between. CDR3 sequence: CASSEIRRNAFF. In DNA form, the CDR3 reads TGTGCCAGCAGTGAAATTCGACGGAACGCTTTCTTT.

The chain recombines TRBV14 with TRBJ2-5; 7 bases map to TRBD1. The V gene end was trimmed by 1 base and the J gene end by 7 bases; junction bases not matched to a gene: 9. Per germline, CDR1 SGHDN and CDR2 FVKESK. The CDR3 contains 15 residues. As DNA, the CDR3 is TGTGCCAGCAGCCAAGGGACAGGTGCCTTCAGGACCCAGTACTTC. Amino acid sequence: CASSQGTGAFRTQYF.

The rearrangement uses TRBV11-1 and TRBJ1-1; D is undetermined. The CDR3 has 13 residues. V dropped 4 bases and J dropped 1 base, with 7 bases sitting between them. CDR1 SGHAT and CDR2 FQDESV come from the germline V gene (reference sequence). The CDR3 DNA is TGTGCCAGCAGCTCGCGACAGAACACTGAAGCTTTCTTT. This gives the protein CASSSRQNTEAFF.

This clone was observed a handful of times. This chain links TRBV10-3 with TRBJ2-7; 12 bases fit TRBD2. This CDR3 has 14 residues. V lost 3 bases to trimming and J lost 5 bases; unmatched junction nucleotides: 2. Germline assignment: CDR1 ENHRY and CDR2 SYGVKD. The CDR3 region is CAISDRTSGNEQYF. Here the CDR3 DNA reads TGTGCCATCAGTGATCGGACTAGCGGGAACGAGCAGTACTTC.

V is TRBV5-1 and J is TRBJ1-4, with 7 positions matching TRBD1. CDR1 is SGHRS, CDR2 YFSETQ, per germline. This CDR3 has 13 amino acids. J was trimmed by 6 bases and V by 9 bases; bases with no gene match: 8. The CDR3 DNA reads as TGCGCCACTCAAACAGGGGTGGATGAAAAACTGTTTTTT. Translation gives CATQTGVDEKLFF.